This T cell receptor beta chain originates from a study of T cells in localized non-small cell lung cancer. Study-wide results and caveats: Among blood samples, higher T cell density accompanied longer overall survival. Appearing in adjacent lung were a median 57 of the top 100 tumor clones.

Clones were sequenced by immunoSEQ multiplex PCR, and TCRdb holds only the in-frame ones, with some missing. The sample lists about 34,000 clones, 93% seen once, with less than 8% in the top ten. Remarks on this clone: Its antigen is not identified.

Germline CDR1 and CDR2: MNHEY and SVGAGI. The CDR3 covers 14 residues. V dropped 6 bases and J dropped 4; count of bases not matched to a gene: 7. Sample: peripheral blood, taken before any cancer treatment. The source of this sequence is a female donor over 55 with stage I lung adenocarcinoma. This chain connects TRBV6-5 to TRBJ1-2; 8 bases match TRBD1. The DNA of the CDR3 is TGTGCCAGCAGCAAGGGGGACAGGTCCTATGGCTACACCTTC. Its translation is CASSKGDRSYGYTF.